This TCR beta chain was identified in a study of cytomegalovirus exposure and HLA in healthy donors. Findings of the study overall: Later, an analysis found that common viral pathogens appeared to be linked with several of the most significant clusters.

The V end lost 7 bases, the J end lost 4 bases, and 17 bases lay between the germline ends. The CDR3 is made up of 16 amino acids. CDR1 is LNHDA and CDR2 is SQIVND in the germline V gene (reference sequence). PCR was performed using 60 Vbeta and 13 Jbeta primers. Profiled with immunoSEQ multiplex PCR; TCRdb holds only in-frame clones, not every one. Among approximately 210,000 clones, approximately 85% were seen once, and the ten largest hold around 1.9%. As regards this clone: Its antigen is not known.

This sequence was found in a young man in good health and CMV-seronegative. J is TRBJ1-6 and V is TRBV19; D not resolved. Material for sequencing was PBMCs. CDR3 DNA sequence: TGTGCCAGTACAATGTTGGGCCGCCCTTATAATTCACCCCTCCACTTT. This codes for CASTMLGRPYNSPLHF.